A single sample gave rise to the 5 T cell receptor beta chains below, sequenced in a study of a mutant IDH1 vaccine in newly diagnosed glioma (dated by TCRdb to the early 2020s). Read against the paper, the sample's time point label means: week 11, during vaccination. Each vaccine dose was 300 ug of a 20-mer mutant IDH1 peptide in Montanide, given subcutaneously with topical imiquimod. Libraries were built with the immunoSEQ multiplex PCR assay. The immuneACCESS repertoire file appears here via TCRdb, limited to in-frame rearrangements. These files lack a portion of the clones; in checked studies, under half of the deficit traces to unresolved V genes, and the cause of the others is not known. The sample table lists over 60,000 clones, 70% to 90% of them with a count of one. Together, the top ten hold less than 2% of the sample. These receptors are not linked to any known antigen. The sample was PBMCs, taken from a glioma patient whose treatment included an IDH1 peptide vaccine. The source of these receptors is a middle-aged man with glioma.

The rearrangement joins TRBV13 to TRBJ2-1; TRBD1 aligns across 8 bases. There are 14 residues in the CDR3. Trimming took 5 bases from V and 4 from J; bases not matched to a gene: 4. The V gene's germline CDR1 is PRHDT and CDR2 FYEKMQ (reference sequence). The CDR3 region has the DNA TGTGCCAGCAGCCCTCGGACAGGGTACAATGAGCAGTTCTTC. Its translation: CASSPRTGYNEQFF. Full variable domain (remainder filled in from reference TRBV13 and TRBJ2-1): AAGVIQSPRHLIKEKRETATLKCYPIPRHDTVYWYQQGPGQDPQFLISFYEKMQSDKGSIPDRFSAQQFSDYHSELNMSSLELGDSALYFCASSPRTGYNEQFFGPGTRLTVL.

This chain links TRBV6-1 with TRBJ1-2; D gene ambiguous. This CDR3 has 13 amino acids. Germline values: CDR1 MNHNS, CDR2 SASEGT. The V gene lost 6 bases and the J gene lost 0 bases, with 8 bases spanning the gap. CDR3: CASRAGPNYGYTF. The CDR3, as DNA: TGTGCCAGCAGAGCCGGGCCTAACTATGGCTACACCTTC.

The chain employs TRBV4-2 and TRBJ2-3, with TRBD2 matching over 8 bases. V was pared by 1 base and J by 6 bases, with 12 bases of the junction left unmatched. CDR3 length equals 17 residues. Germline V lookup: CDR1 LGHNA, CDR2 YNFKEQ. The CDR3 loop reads CASSQGGPSGPADTQYF. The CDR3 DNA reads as TGTGCCAGCAGCCAAGGGGGGCCTAGCGGGCCTGCGGATACGCAGTATTTT.

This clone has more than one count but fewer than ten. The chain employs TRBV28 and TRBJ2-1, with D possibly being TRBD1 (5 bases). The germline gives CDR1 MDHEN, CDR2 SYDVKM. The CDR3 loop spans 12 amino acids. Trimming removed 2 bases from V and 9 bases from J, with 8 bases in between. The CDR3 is CASSLQGTEQFF. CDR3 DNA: TGTGCCAGCAGTTTACAGGGAACTGAGCAGTTCTTC.

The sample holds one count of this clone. This CDR3 is CASSKRWGYTF. CDR3 bases: TGTGCCAGCAGCAAGAGGTGGGGCTACACCTTC. This sequence joins TRBV21-1 and TRBJ1-2. TRBV21-1 is marked as a pseudogene. This CDR3 spans 11 amino acids.